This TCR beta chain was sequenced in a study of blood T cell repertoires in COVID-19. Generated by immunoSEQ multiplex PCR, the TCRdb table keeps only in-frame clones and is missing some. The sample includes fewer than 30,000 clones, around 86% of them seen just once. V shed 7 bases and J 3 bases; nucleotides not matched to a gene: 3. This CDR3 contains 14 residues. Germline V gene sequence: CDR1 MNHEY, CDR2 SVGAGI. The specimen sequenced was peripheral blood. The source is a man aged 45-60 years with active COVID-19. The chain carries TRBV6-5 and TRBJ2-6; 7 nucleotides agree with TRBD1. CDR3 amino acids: CASKTGVGANVLTF. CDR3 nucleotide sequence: TGTGCCAGCAAAACAGGGGTTGGGGCCAACGTCCTGACTTTC.